What follows are 16 T cell receptor beta chains derived from one specimen sequenced in a study of early T cells in non-severe SARS-CoV-2 infection. TCRdb re-analysed the 5' RACE reads in MiXCR, keeping a single row per CDR3 protein. The sample has roughly 64,000 distinct CDR3 sequences; around 13% are singletons. The source material was whole blood. The receptor set was obtained from an adult who was a healthcare worker with PCR-confirmed SARS-CoV-2 infection or an uninfected control (not recorded which).

This clonotype was picked up many times. The rearrangement joins TRBV6-2 or TRBV6-3 to TRBJ2-3; 9 bases align to TRBD2. The germline CDR1 and CDR2 sequences are MNHEY and SVGEGT. The J segment lost 0 bases and the V segment lost 11 bases, leaving 9 bases of the junction unmatched. The CDR3 consists of 15 residues. CDR3 nucleotide sequence: TGTGCCTGTAAGCTAGCGGGGTCTAGCACAGATACGCAGTATTTT. Its protein product is CACKLAGSSTDTQYF.

This clonotype has just a few counts. A junction end diverges from the germline sequence, so it may reflect a read error. The rearrangement joins TRBV7-7 to TRBJ2-2; tentative D call: TRBD2 (6 bases). This CDR3 is built from 17 residues. Germline CDR1 reads SSHAT; CDR2 reads FNYEAQ (reference sequence). CDR3 in amino acids: CASSLRWQGLSAGELFF. The CDR3 nucleotides read TGTGCTAGCAGCTTAAGATGGCAGGGACTTTCCGCCGGGGAGCTGTTTTTT.

The chain couples TRBV6-5 to TRBJ2-1; D is ambiguous. This CDR3 has 14 residues. V lost 7 bases, J lost 7 bases, and 17 bases lay in between. CDR1 and CDR2 (germline): MNHEY, SVGAGI. The CDR3: CASKIGPNPNEQFF. CDR3 nucleotides: TGTGCCAGCAAGATCGGGCCAAACCCGAATGAGCAGTTCTTC.

There are many counts of this clonotype. This chain joins TRBV19 and TRBJ1-1; 7 bases align to TRBD1. Germline V gene data show CDR1 as LNHDA and CDR2 as SQIVND (reference sequence). The CDR3 has 14 residues. Trimming removed 4 bases from V and 3 bases from J; junction bases left unmatched: 5. The DNA for the CDR3 is TGTGCCAGTAGTACATCAGGGGGGGACACTGAAGCTTTCTTT. Translation gives CASSTSGGDTEAFF.

This clonotype is labeled as medium-sized. The gene calls are TRBV11-2 and TRBJ2-5, with D possibly being TRBD2 (6 bases). Germline assignment: CDR1 SGHAT and CDR2 FQNNGV. The CDR3 spans 14 residues. The V gene lost 5 bases and the J gene lost 7 bases, with 17 bases spanning the gap. CDR3 sequence: CASSPVGGAGTQYF. Here the CDR3 DNA reads TGTGCCAGCAGCCCGGTTGGTGGAGCGGGGACCCAGTACTTC.

The chain has TRBV5-1 and TRBJ2-2; weak D call: TRBD1 (5 bases). The germline V gene has CDR1 SGHRS and CDR2 YFSETQ. The germline V and J ends were trimmed by 1 base and 3 bases, with 7 bases remaining between them. This CDR3 has 14 residues. The CDR3 is CASSLIGDTGELFF. Here the CDR3 DNA reads TGCGCCAGCAGCTTGATAGGGGACACCGGGGAGCTGTTTTTT.

This clonotype was found a few times. This chain links TRBV14 with TRBJ1-1, with D possibly matching TRBD1 (5 bases). The V and J ends lost 0 bases and 7 bases respectively, with 9 bases between them. Germline V gene sequence: CDR1 SGHDN, CDR2 FVKESK. The CDR3 loop spans 13 amino acids. This CDR3 reads CASSQDLGVEAFF. The CDR3 DNA sequence: TGTGCCAGCAGCCAAGATTTGGGGGTTGAAGCTTTCTTT.

This clonotype was found many times. The DNA of the CDR3 is TGTGCCAGCAGCGAAGGGACACTCGTCATCACTTCACCCCTCCACTTT. It yields the protein CASSEGTLVITSPLHF. V is TRBV7-2 and J is TRBJ1-6; possible D gene TRBD1, 6 bases. The CDR3 runs 16 residues. Trimming pared 5 bases from V and 9 bases from J, leaving 20 bases between. Germline values: CDR1 SGHTA, CDR2 FQGNSA.

This clonotype was detected a few times. The gene calls are TRBV12-3 or TRBV12-4 and TRBJ2-7, with TRBD2 as a possible D gene (5 bases). The CDR3 length is 15 residues. V lost 5 bases and J lost 3, with 17 bases in between. CDR3 sequence: CASSPTVGSNYEQYF. As DNA, the CDR3 is TGTGCCAGCAGTCCAACAGTGGGGAGCAACTACGAGCAGTACTTC.

This clonotype appeared many times. The CDR3 sequence: CASSLGQAGNTIYF. The CDR3, as DNA: TGTGCCAGCAGCTTAGGACAGGCCGGAAACACCATATATTTT. The chain uses TRBV7-9 and TRBJ1-3, with D possibly TRBD1 on 6 matching bases. The CDR3 length is 14 residues. The ends were cut back, 1 base at V and 4 bases at J, with 8 bases in the middle. Germline V lookup: CDR1 SEHNR, CDR2 FQNEAQ (reference sequence).

The rearrangement links TRBV4-1 to TRBJ1-1, with TRBD1 matching over 10 bases. Trimming removed 0 bases from V and 1 base from J; junction bases left unmatched: 8. This CDR3 is built from 18 residues. Germline V gene lookup returns CDR1 MGHRA and CDR2 YSYEKL. CDR3 sequence (DNA): TGCGCCAGCAGCCAAGATGTCCCTAGGACAGGGGGGAACACTGAAGCTTTCTTT. Translated: CASSQDVPRTGGNTEAFF.

Turning to this clonotype: With a much larger clone just one base away, this may be a read error. The chain links TRBV6-1 to TRBJ1-4; weak D call: TRBD1 (6 bases). Germline V gene sequence: CDR1 MNHNS, CDR2 SASEGT. The CDR3 consists of 13 residues. V was cut by 10 bases and J by 7 bases, with 16 bases left in between. This chain's CDR3 is CANNRADSEKLFF. CDR3 coding DNA: TGTGCCAACAACAGGGCGGACAGTGAAAAACTGTTTTTT.

This clonotype was observed many times. V usage is TRBV7-2 and J usage is TRBJ1-4; D remains ambiguous. Trimming shortened V by 2 bases and J by 11 bases, and 9 bases separated the two germline ends. This CDR3 is 12 amino acids long. The germline V gene encodes CDR1 SGHTA and CDR2 FQGNSA. DNA of the CDR3: TGTGCCAGCAGCTTACGCTTTGGGAAACTGTTTTTT. Protein sequence: CASSLRFGKLFF.

In this sample, this clonotype turned up many times. The chain has TRBV12-3 or TRBV12-4 and TRBJ2-2, with a weak D call TRBD2 (5 bases). The V and J ends lost 3 bases and 7 bases respectively, with 9 bases between them. There are 13 residues in the CDR3. CDR3 protein: CASSFSGFGELFF. DNA for the CDR3: TGTGCCAGCAGTTTCTCGGGGTTCGGGGAGCTGTTTTTT.

The chain links TRBV7-4 to TRBJ2-3, with a possible D match to TRBD2 (5 bases). V lost 2 bases, J lost 1 base, and 10 bases lay in between. CDR3 size: 15 residues. Germline CDR1 SGHVT, CDR2 SQSDAQ. The CDR3 sequence: CASSLPGVGTDTQYF. The DNA for the CDR3 is TGTGCCAGCAGCTTACCCGGGGTGGGCACAGATACGCAGTATTTT.

There are many counts of this clonotype. The chain combines TRBV18 with TRBJ1-5, with TRBD1 as a possible D gene (5 bases). V gave up 6 bases and J gave up 5 bases, with 14 bases separating them. Germline lookup yields CDR1 KGHSH and CDR2 LQKENI. The CDR3 has 14 residues. The CDR3 DNA sequence: TGTGCCAGCTCGCCCCAGGGTTGGGATCAGCCCCAGCATTTT. This gives the protein CASSPQGWDQPQHF. The full variable domain, with the rest looked up from reference TRBV18 and TRBJ1-5, is NAGVMQNPRHLVRRRGQEARLRCSPMKGHSHVYWYRQLPEEGLKFMVYLQKENIIDESGMPKERFSAEFPKEGPSILRIQQVVRGDSAAYFCASSPQGWDQPQHFGDGTRLSIL.